This T cell receptor (beta chain) appears in the sequencing data of a study of T cell repertoires in ileal Crohn's disease (dated by TCRdb to between 2017 and 2020). For the study in its entirety: The median duration of disease was 7.5 to 9.5 years, and at the time of surgery around 36% of patients were active smokers. The study was conducted in parallel with a multicentre cohort that was designed to identify predictors of early endoscopic recurrence following ileocolonic resection. Endoscopic postoperative recurrence was defined by a Rutgeerts score above i0. All patients had surgery for a complication: stricturing disease in 61% and penetrating disease in roughly 39%. Roughly half of the patients were given postoperative therapy, with about 19 on anti-TNF agents and 10 to 12 on thiopurines. The TCR repertoire was analysed in about 62 patients with Crohn's disease drawn from a prospective multicentre cohort. A total of around 150 mucosal samples from approximately 57 patients were sequenced, with samples obtained at several locations on the surgical specimen and at postoperative endoscopy. What the authors observed across the whole study: Endoscopic recurrence was found to be associated with higher high-frequency clone percentages at surgery, and recurrence was observed in all patients with clonality above 26.8% (18/57). Compared with CD4 T cells, sorted CD8 T cells held more high-frequency clones, which suggests that the mucosal expansions were mostly CD8. Mucosal CD4 and CD8 T cells were sorted and sequenced only in a subgroup of patients, whose size was not stated. Patients who were active smokers at surgery had a significantly higher proportion of clonal expansions than non-smokers (around 24% vs 18%, p=0.02).

Roughly 0.55 micrograms of biopsy DNA per sample were submitted for commercial TCRB immunosequencing. Adaptive Biotechnology amplified the CDR3 regions from genomic DNA with a two-step multiplex PCR designed to control amplification bias. Primers for every V and J gene segment were used in the first PCR, and barcodes and Illumina adapters were added in the second PCR. CDR3 libraries were sequenced on an Illumina instrument. From the authors' description of their analysis: Analysis combined the vendor-provided pipelines with custom analysis of raw data in R/Bioconductor under R version 3.3.0. Clonality, ranging from 0 to 1, was calculated as the inverse of the normalised Shannon entropy of all productive clones. High-frequency clones were defined as the repertoire share of the top 100 clones, retaining only clones passing a 95% confidence test. The Simpson index measured repertoire diversity, and the Morisita-Horn index measured overlap between samples. This immuneACCESS table, as held by TCRdb, lists in-frame sequences with V and J called but not all clones. Of the missing ones, under half trace to an unresolved V gene in checked studies; the others have no known cause. D and trimming come from the DNA, and the V and J calls and clone size come from that table. This sample comprises 14,000 or so clones, 70% of them detected only once. The top ten hold 5.5% to 7% of the sample.

At the junction V is shortened by 2 bases and J by 3 bases; bases outside the gene matches: 3. The germline V gene specifies MNHEY as CDR1 and SVGAGI as CDR2. The CDR3 runs 14 residues from the cysteine to the phenylalanine. CDR3 DNA is the only sequence kept; it has 42 bases, read in frame from the first base. For this clone: It has no known antigen specificity. Base qualities are not at hand, and no much larger clone is one base apart.

Adults with ileal or ileocolonic Crohn's disease for whom ileocolonic resection was indicated were considered eligible. Before DNA extraction, whole ileal mucosal biopsies were kept frozen at -80 degrees C. A TRizol-based method was used to extract genomic DNA from the frozen whole biopsies, and the DNA was quantified with a NanoDrop 2000 spectrophotometer. The sequenced sample consisted of ileal tissue. This receptor was identified in an adult with Crohn's disease. The chain employs TRBV6-5 and TRBJ2-5, and TRBD2 matches 7 of the central bases. For the CDR3, the sequence is CASSYREGKETQYF. The bases read TGTGCCAGCAGTTACAGGGAGGGAAAAGAGACCCAGTACTTC.